These 20 T cell receptor beta chains share one sample of origin, sequenced in a study of memory B cells and T cells in multiple sclerosis. Clones were read by immunoSEQ multiplex PCR, and TCRdb kept only the in-frame ones, dropping some. The table records 12,000 or so clones, 84% of them present only once. Their antigens remain unidentified. After stimulus-free culture, autoproliferating CFSE-dim and non-proliferating CFSE-high T cells were sequenced separately. Pooled replicate wells came from 5x10^7 CFSE-labeled PBMCs cultured less than 8 days without stimulus. Sequenced: PBMCs from blood kept in culture. The origin of the receptors is a human donor with multiple sclerosis.

This chain links TRBV19 with TRBJ1-1, with D possibly TRBD1 on 5 matching bases. Trimming removed 6 bases at V and 5 bases at J, with 13 bases between. Germline V gene lookup returns CDR1 LNHDA and CDR2 SQIVND (reference sequence). The CDR3 loop spans 13 amino acids. CDR3 sequence: CASRDTIGTEAFF. The DNA for the CDR3 is TGTGCCAGTAGGGACACTATAGGGACTGAAGCTTTCTTT.

The J gene is TRBJ2-7, the V gene TRBV11-2; 9 bases are a match to TRBD1. The CDR3 covers 15 residues. J lost 3 bases, V lost 2 bases, and 5 bases had no gene match. The germline V gene has CDR1 SGHAT and CDR2 FQNNGV. CDR3 protein: CASSLHRDRVYEQYF. For the CDR3, the DNA is TGTGCCAGCAGCTTACACCGGGACAGGGTCTACGAGCAGTACTTC.

The chain recombines TRBV19 with TRBJ2-7; 8 bases are a match to TRBD1. The V gene's germline CDR1 is LNHDA and CDR2 SQIVND (reference sequence). This CDR3 is 16 amino acids long. Losses at the gene ends were 3 bases for V and 5 bases for J; bases not matched to a gene: 12. The CDR3 region has the DNA TGTGCCAGTAGTATTTCTAGGACAGGGCCCCCTGACGAGCAGTACTTC. This codes for CASSISRTGPPDEQYF. The full variable domain, rest sourced from reference TRBV19 and TRBJ2-7, is DGGITQSPKYLFRKEGQNVTLSCEQNLNHDAMYWYRQDPGQGLRLIYYSQIVNDFQKGDIAEGYSVSREKKESFPLTVTSAQKNPTAFYLCASSISRTGPPDEQYFGPGTRLTVT.

The chain combines TRBV5-6 with TRBJ2-3; D perhaps matches TRBD1 (6 bases). The CDR3 loop spans 17 amino acids. In germline, CDR1 is SGHDT, CDR2 YYEEEE. V lost 1 base and J lost 5, with 20 bases in between. The CDR3 region has the DNA TGTGCCAGCAGCTTGTCGCTCGGCGACAGGCCCAGAGATACGCAGTATTTT. Translated, it gives CASSLSLGDRPRDTQYF.

J is TRBJ1-2 and V is TRBV18; D remains ambiguous. This CDR3 is built from 13 residues. The germline gives CDR1 KGHSH, CDR2 LQKENI. V lost 1 base and J 7 bases, leaving 10 bases between the germline ends. CDR3 DNA sequence: TGTGCCAGCTCACCACAGGGTATAGGTGGCTACACCTTC. It yields the protein CASSPQGIGGYTF.

The V and J genes are TRBV6-1 and TRBJ2-1; D gene uncertain. The length of the CDR3 is 15 residues. Germline values: CDR1 MNHNS, CDR2 SASEGT. The V and J ends lost 7 bases and 0 bases respectively, with 13 bases between them. CDR3: CASKVEFSSYNEQFF. The CDR3 bases are TGTGCCAGCAAGGTAGAGTTTAGCTCCTACAATGAGCAGTTCTTC.

This clone was found a few times. The rearrangement joins TRBV4-1 to TRBJ2-5; TRBD2 matches 7 bases. The CDR3 sequence is 16 residues long. Per germline, CDR1 MGHRA and CDR2 YSYEKL. V lost 2 bases, J lost 1 base, and 7 bases stayed unmatched. CDR3 coding DNA: TGCGCCAGCAGCCAAACGGGTAGCGGGCCCCAAGAGACCCAGTACTTC. Amino acid sequence: CASSQTGSGPQETQYF.

This rearrangement joins TRBV9 to TRBJ1-6; no clear D. Germline CDR1 SGDLS, CDR2 YYNGEE. The CDR3 consists of 14 residues. Trimming left V 2 bases short and J 8 bases short, with 11 bases between. As DNA, the CDR3 is TGTGCCAGCAGCGTTTCAGGTAGAGATTCACCCCTCCACTTT. Residues: CASSVSGRDSPLHF.

The chain employs TRBV25-1 and TRBJ1-3; D is unclear. Trimming took 1 base from V and 2 from J, leaving 12 bases between them. The CDR3 extends over 16 amino acids. Germline loops: CDR1 MGHDK, CDR2 SYGVNS. For the CDR3, the DNA is TGTGCCAGCAGTGAATCGGGCAGAACCACTGGAAACACCATATATTTT. Encoded protein: CASSESGRTTGNTIYF.

The J gene is TRBJ1-5, the V gene TRBV5-6; 7 positions agree with TRBD1. CDR3 length equals 15 residues. J gave up 7 bases and V 4 bases, and 11 bases lay outside the gene matches. Germline-derived CDR1 and CDR2 are SGHDT and YYEEEE. The CDR3 DNA reads TGTGCCAGCAGCGTGACAGGGAGGCAATCCCAGCCCCAGCATTTT. Protein product: CASSVTGRQSQPQHF.

For this clone: The junction differs from germline at one of its ends, possibly a read error. The rearrangement joins TRBV7-7 to TRBJ2-7; maybe TRBD2 (7 bases). In germline, CDR1 is SSHAT, CDR2 FNYEAQ (reference sequence). CDR3 length equals 13 residues. The CDR3 loop is CASSFRGGDEQYF. CDR3 bases: TGTGCTAGCAGCTTTAGGGGGGGAGACGAGCAGTACTTC.

This chain links TRBV11-2 with TRBJ2-2; D is perhaps TRBD1 (5 bases). The V and J ends lost 5 bases and 4 bases respectively, with 17 bases between them. The germline V gene has CDR1 SGHAT and CDR2 FQNNGV. This CDR3 region has 16 residues. CDR3 region: CASSPKRGRSTGELFF. The CDR3 region has the DNA TGTGCCAGCAGCCCAAAAAGGGGTCGCAGCACCGGGGAGCTGTTTTTT.

The chain recombines TRBV19 with TRBJ1-4, with 8 positions matching TRBD1. The ends lost 7 bases at V and 1 base at J; junction bases unmatched: 2. The CDR3 spans 14 residues. CDR1 and CDR2 (germline): LNHDA, SQIVND (reference sequence). Here the CDR3 reads CASTDRGTNEKLFF. The CDR3 DNA sequence: TGTGCCAGTACCGACAGGGGAACTAATGAAAAACTGTTTTTT. Filled out from reference TRBV19 and TRBJ1-4, the complete variable domain reads DGGITQSPKYLFRKEGQNVTLSCEQNLNHDAMYWYRQDPGQGLRLIYYSQIVNDFQKGDIAEGYSVSREKKESFPLTVTSAQKNPTAFYLCASTDRGTNEKLFFGSGTQLSVL.

The chain couples TRBV5-4 to TRBJ1-1, with no clear D. In germline, CDR1 is SGHNT, CDR2 YYREEE (reference sequence). This CDR3 has 13 amino acids. V gave up 2 bases and J gave up 3 bases, with 8 bases separating them. As DNA, the CDR3 is TGTGCCAGCAGCTTTCGAGGATACACTGAAGCTTTCTTT. This gives the protein CASSFRGYTEAFF.

The CDR3 DNA follows: TGTGCCTGGCTGCGAGGGGCCGGGGAGCTGTTTTTT. Amino acid sequence: CAWLRGAGELFF. The chain uses TRBV30 and TRBJ2-2; D possibly matches TRBD1 or TRBD2 (5 bases each). This CDR3 comprises 12 residues. The V gene lost 5 bases and the J gene lost 6 bases, with 10 bases spanning the gap. Germline V CDR1 and CDR2: GTSNPN, SVGIG (reference sequence).

V usage is TRBV27 and J usage is TRBJ2-7; D could derive from TRBD1 or TRBD2 (5 bases each). Between the trimmed V and J ends, which lost 4 bases and 7 bases, there was a span of 14 bases. The CDR3 runs to 13 residues. Germline V gene sequence: CDR1 MNHEY, CDR2 SMNVEV (reference sequence). Here the CDR3 DNA reads TGTGCCAGCAGTTCGGGGCCTTGGGGTGAGCAGTACTTC. Protein product: CASSSGPWGEQYF.

CDR3 residues: CASSVDSAMNTEAFF. DNA for the CDR3: TGTGCCAGCAGCGTAGATTCAGCAATGAACACTGAAGCTTTCTTT. The chain is built from TRBV9 and TRBJ1-1; D is uncertain. V lost 0 bases to trimming and J lost 0 bases, with 9 bases between them. Germline V gene sequence: CDR1 SGDLS, CDR2 YYNGEE. The CDR3 covers 15 residues.

This sequence joins TRBV5-1 and TRBJ2-1; TRBD2 aligns across 9 bases. This CDR3 spans 18 amino acids. Germline V gene lookup returns CDR1 SGHRS and CDR2 YFSETQ. The junction had 7 bases not matched to a gene; V was cut back by 0 bases and J by 0 bases. The DNA of the CDR3 is TGCGCCAGCAGCTTGGCGGGCCTTAGCGGGAGCTCCTACAATGAGCAGTTCTTC. Its protein is CASSLAGLSGSSYNEQFF.

The CDR3 reads CASSYAQGTYEQYF. The CDR3, as DNA: TGTGCCAGCAGTTACGCCCAGGGAACCTACGAGCAGTACTTC. This chain uses TRBV6-6 with TRBJ2-7, with D tentatively TRBD1 (5 bases). This CDR3 spans 14 amino acids. V was pared by 2 bases and J by 2 bases, with 10 bases between. Germline V gene sequence: CDR1 MNHNY, CDR2 SVGAGI (reference sequence).

This clone was observed once. V usage is TRBV27 and J usage is TRBJ2-1; TRBD2 matches 7 bases. Germline trimming cut 6 bases from V and 10 bases from J; bases unmatched to any gene: 18. Germline values: CDR1 MNHEY, CDR2 SMNVEV (reference sequence). CDR3 size: 16 residues. The DNA of the CDR3 is TGTGCCAGCAGCCTTATCCCCCCTCCGGGGAGGGGAGAGCAGTTCTTC. As protein: CASSLIPPPGRGEQFF.